Listed below are T cell receptor beta chains from one sample, sequenced in a study of blood T cell repertoires in COVID-19. Sequenced by immunoSEQ multiplex PCR; TCRdb stores in-frame clones only, minus some. This table holds over 200,000 clones, around four fifths found once. Sequencing used peripheral blood. These receptors were taken from a man aged 35-49 years with acute or convalescent COVID-19. Both conserved end residues are part of each CDR3. A D gene is named only where the DNA matches it firmly. Rows may omit the clone size; those that give it use once, few, many or a size class.

D,V,size,J,length,CDR3,DNA
TRBD1,TRBV4-2,.,TRBJ1-2,15,CASSQAGQGSYGYTF,TGTGCCAGCAGCCAGGCGGGACAGGGGAGCTATGGCTACACCTTC
.,TRBV5-4,.,TRBJ2-3,15,CASSGGESVVDTQYF,TGTGCCAGCAGCGGAGGGGAGTCGGTAGTAGATACGCAGTATTTT
.,TRBV11-2,.,TRBJ1-1,15,CASSRGANLDTEAFF,TGTGCCAGCAGCCGAGGCGCAAACCTAGACACTGAAGCTTTCTTT
TRBD2,TRBV5-1,few,TRBJ2-7,15,CASSSHRTSASPTYF,TGCGCCAGCAGCAGCCACAGGACTAGCGCCTCACCAACATACTTC
.,TRBV9,.,TRBJ2-2,15,CASSPAGGNTGELFF,TGTGCCAGCAGCCCGGCCGGGGGGAACACCGGGGAGCTGTTTTTT
.,TRBV19,.,TRBJ1-5,13,CASSQGKKQPQHF,TGTGCCAGCTCACAGGGTAAAAAACAGCCCCAGCATTTT
TRBD1,TRBV2,.,TRBJ1-1,17,CASSLYTRGQPHTEAFF,TGTGCCAGCAGTCTCTATACTCGGGGACAGCCTCACACTGAAGCTTTCTTT
TRBD1,TRBV30,.,TRBJ2-7,15,CAWSAGQGVWYEQYF,TGTGCCTGGAGTGCGGGACAGGGGGTCTGGTACGAGCAGTACTTC
.,TRBV4-1,.,TRBJ1-5,14,CASSQDSGNQPQHF,TGCGCCAGCAGCCAAGACAGTGGCAATCAGCCCCAGCATTTT
TRBD1,TRBV30,.,TRBJ1-4,14,CAWTQGPGMGKLFF,TGTGCCTGGACACAGGGGCCGGGGATGGGAAAACTGTTTTTT
.,TRBV7-8,few,TRBJ1-1,13,CASSLFMNTEAFF,TGTGCCAGCAGCCTTTTTATGAACACTGAAGCTTTCTTT
TRBD2,TRBV11-2,.,TRBJ2-7,14,CASSLTSGSNEQYF,TGTGCCAGCAGCTTAACTAGCGGGAGTAACGAGCAGTACTTC